These T cell receptor beta chains were read from a single sample in a study of blood T cell repertoires in COVID-19. Data came from immunoSEQ multiplex PCR; TCRdb stores just in-frame clones and leaves some out. The data show around 360,000 clones, 87% seen once. Sequencing was done on a sample of PBMCs or T cells enriched from blood (not recorded which). These receptor sequences come from a man in his forties or fifties in a cohort exposed to, infected with or recovered from COVID-19 (not recorded which). Both conserved end residues are part of each CDR3. D genes are given only for firm matches. Some rows have no size entry. The others give once, few or many, or a class for an expanded clone.

J gene: TRBJ1-5
V gene: TRBV7-9
clone size: .
D gene: TRBD1
CDR3 protein: CASSLAGDRSRPQHF
CDR3 DNA: TGTGCCAGCAGCTTAGCAGGGGACAGGAGTCGGCCCCAGCATTTT

J gene: TRBJ2-1
V gene: TRBV19
clone size: .
D gene: .
CDR3 protein: CASRLASYADEQFF
CDR3 DNA: TGTGCCAGTAGGCTAGCTTCGTATGCGGATGAGCAGTTCTTC

J gene: TRBJ2-1
V gene: TRBV18
clone size: .
D gene: TRBD2
CDR3 protein: CASSRTTSGSYNEQFF
CDR3 DNA: TGTGCCAGCTCACGGACGACTAGCGGGAGTTACAATGAGCAGTTCTTC

J gene: TRBJ2-3
V gene: TRBV5-1
clone size: .
D gene: .
CDR3 protein: CASSLQGWGTDTQYF
CDR3 DNA: TGCGCCAGCAGCTTGCAGGGATGGGGCACAGATACGCAGTATTTT

J gene: TRBJ2-3
V gene: TRBV6-1
clone size: .
D gene: .
CDR3 protein: CASSEVASAPRNTQYF
CDR3 DNA: TGTGCCAGCAGTGAAGTAGCGTCAGCCCCGAGGAATACGCAGTATTTT

J gene: TRBJ1-2
V gene: TRBV27
clone size: few
D gene: .
CDR3 protein: CASSLKTGRYGYTF
CDR3 DNA: TGTGCCAGCAGTCTTAAGACAGGTCGCTATGGCTACACCTTC

J gene: TRBJ1-6
V gene: TRBV6-5
clone size: .
D gene: TRBD1
CDR3 protein: CASSYGNRGENSPLHF
CDR3 DNA: TGTGCCAGCAGTTATGGGAACAGGGGTGAGAATTCACCCCTCCACTTT

J gene: TRBJ2-1
V gene: TRBV9
clone size: .
D gene: .
CDR3 protein: CASSPPGRMGHSEQFF
CDR3 DNA: TGTGCCAGCAGCCCGCCGGGGCGGATGGGACACAGTGAGCAGTTCTTC

J gene: TRBJ1-1
V gene: TRBV6-5
clone size: .
D gene: .
CDR3 protein: CASSQGSGTEAFF
CDR3 DNA: TGTGCCAGCAGCCAGGGGTCTGGGACTGAAGCTTTCTTT

J gene: TRBJ2-3
V gene: TRBV5-1
clone size: .
D gene: .
CDR3 protein: CASSPDLDTDTQYF
CDR3 DNA: TGCGCCAGCAGTCCGGACTTAGACACAGATACGCAGTATTTT

J gene: TRBJ2-3
V gene: TRBV10-1
clone size: .
D gene: .
CDR3 protein: CASSGSPDTQYF
CDR3 DNA: TGCGCCAGCAGCGGGAGTCCCGATACGCAGTATTTT

J gene: TRBJ2-1
V gene: TRBV11-2
clone size: .
D gene: TRBD2
CDR3 protein: CASSLAGGRANEQFF
CDR3 DNA: TGTGCCAGCAGCTTAGCTGGCGGGAGGGCCAATGAGCAGTTCTTC

J gene: TRBJ2-7
V gene: TRBV9
clone size: .
D gene: .
CDR3 protein: CASSPPEGYEQYF
CDR3 DNA: TGTGCCAGCAGCCCGCCAGAGGGCTACGAGCAGTACTTC

J gene: TRBJ2-5
V gene: TRBV19
clone size: .
D gene: .
CDR3 protein: CASSASEPPATQYF
CDR3 DNA: TGTGCCAGTAGTGCAAGCGAGCCCCCCGCGACCCAGTACTTC

J gene: TRBJ2-1
V gene: TRBV24-1
clone size: .
D gene: .
CDR3 protein: CATSVPGASTYNEQFF
CDR3 DNA: TGTGCCACCAGTGTGCCGGGAGCGTCCACCTACAATGAGCAGTTCTTC